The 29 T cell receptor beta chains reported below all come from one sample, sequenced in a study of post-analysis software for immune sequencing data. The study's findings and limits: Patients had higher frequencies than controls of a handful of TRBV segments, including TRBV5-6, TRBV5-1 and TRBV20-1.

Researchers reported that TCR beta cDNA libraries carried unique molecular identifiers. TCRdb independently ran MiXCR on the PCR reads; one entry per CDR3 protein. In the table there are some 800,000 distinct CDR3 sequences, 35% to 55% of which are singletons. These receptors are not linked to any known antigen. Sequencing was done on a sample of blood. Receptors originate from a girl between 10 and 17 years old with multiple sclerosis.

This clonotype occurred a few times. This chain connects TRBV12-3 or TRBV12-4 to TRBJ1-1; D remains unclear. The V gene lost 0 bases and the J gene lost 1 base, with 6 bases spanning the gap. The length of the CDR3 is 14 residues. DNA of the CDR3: TGTGCCAGCAGTTTAGCGATTGGGAACACTGAAGCTTTCTTT. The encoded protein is CASSLAIGNTEAFF.

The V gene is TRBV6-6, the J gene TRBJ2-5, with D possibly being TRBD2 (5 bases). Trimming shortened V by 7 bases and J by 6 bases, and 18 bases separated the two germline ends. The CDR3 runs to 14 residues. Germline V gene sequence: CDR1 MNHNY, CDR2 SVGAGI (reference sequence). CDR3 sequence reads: CASNDYQRRQTQYF. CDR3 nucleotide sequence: TGTGCCAGCAACGACTATCAGCGGAGGCAGACCCAGTACTTC.

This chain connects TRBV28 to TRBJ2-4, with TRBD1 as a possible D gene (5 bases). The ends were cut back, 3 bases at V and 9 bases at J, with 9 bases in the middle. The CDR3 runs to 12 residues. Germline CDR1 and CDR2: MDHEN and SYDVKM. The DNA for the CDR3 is TGTGCCAGCAGTTTGAGCCAGGGCATTCAGTACTTC. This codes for CASSLSQGIQYF.

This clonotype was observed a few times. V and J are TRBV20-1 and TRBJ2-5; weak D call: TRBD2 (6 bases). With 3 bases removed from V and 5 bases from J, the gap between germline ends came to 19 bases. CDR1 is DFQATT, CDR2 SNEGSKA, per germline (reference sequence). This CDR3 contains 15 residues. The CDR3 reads CSARIPSLAGETQYF. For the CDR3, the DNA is TGCAGTGCTAGGATTCCTTCACTAGCAGGCGAGACCCAGTACTTC.

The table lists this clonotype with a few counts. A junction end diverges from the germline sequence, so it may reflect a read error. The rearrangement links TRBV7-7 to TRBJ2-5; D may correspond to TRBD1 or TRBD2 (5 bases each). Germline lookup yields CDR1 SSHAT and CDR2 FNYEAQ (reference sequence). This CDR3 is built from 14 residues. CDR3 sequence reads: CASSPSGPPETQYF. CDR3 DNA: TGTGCTAGCAGCCCCTCGGGACCGCCAGAGACCCAGTACTTC.

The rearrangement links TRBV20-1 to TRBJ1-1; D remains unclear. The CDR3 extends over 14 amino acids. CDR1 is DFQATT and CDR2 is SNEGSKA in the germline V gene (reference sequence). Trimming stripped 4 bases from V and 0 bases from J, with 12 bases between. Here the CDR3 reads CSAKPPSMNTEAFF. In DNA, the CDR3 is TGCAGTGCTAAACCGCCAAGCATGAACACTGAAGCTTTCTTT.

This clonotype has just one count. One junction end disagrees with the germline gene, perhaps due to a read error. CDR3 loop: CASSWGQGYERFF. The CDR3 DNA follows: TGCGCCAGCAGCTGGGGACAGGGCTATGAGCGGTTCTTC. The chain recombines TRBV5-1 with TRBJ2-1, with 9 bases identical to TRBD1. CDR1 and CDR2 from the germline V gene are SGHRS and YFSETQ. This CDR3 is built from 13 residues.

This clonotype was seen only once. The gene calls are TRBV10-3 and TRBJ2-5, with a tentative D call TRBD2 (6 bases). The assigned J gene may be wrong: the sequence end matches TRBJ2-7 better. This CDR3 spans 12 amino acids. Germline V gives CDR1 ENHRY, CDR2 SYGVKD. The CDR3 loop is CAVTGGDHEQYF. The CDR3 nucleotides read TGTGCCGTCACCGGAGGGGACCACGAGCAGTACTTC.

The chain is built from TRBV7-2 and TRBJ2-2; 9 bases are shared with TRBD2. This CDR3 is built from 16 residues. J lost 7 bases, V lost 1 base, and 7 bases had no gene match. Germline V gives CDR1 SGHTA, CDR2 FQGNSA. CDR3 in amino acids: CASSLVGTSRIGELFF. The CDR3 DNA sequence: TGTGCCAGCAGCTTAGTAGGGACTAGCAGAATCGGGGAGCTGTTTTTT.

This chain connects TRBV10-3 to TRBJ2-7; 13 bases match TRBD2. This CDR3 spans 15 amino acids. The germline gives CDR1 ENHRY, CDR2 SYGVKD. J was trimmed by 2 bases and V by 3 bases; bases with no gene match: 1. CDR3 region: CAISELAGGPYEQYF. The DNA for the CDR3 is TGTGCCATCAGTGAACTAGCGGGAGGGCCCTACGAGCAGTACTTC.

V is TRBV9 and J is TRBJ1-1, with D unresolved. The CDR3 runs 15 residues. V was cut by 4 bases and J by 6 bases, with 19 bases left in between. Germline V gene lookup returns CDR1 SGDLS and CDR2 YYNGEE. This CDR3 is CASSPCRGGDAEAFF. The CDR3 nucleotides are TGTGCCAGCAGCCCCTGCAGAGGTGGTGATGCTGAAGCTTTCTTT.

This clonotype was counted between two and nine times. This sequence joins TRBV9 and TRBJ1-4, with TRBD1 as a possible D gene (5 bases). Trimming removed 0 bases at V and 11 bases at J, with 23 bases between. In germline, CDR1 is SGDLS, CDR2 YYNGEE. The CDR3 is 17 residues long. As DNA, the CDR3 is TGTGCCAGCAGCGTAGAGCCGTCCGTCCAAAATGGGGGGAAACTGTTTTTT. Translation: CASSVEPSVQNGGKLFF.

CDR3 amino acids: CASSSLGGSYNEQFF. The CDR3 nucleotides are TGTGCCAGCAGCTCTCTAGGGGGCTCCTACAATGAGCAGTTCTTC. This sequence joins TRBV7-6 and TRBJ2-1, with D possibly matching TRBD1 (6 bases). Germline lookup yields CDR1 SGHVS and CDR2 FNYEAQ. The CDR3 extends over 15 amino acids. V dropped 4 bases and J dropped 0 bases, with 10 bases sitting between them.

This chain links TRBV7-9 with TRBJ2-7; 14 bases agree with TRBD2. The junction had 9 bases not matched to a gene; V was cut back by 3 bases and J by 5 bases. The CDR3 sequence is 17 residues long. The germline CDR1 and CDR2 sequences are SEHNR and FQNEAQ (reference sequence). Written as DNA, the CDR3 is TGTGCCAGCAGCTTTAAGACTAGCGGGAGGGGTGCCGACGAGCAGTACTTC. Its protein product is CASSFKTSGRGADEQYF. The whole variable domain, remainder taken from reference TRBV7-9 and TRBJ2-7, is DTGVSQNPRHKITKRGQNVTFRCDPISEHNRLYWYRQTLGQGPEFLTYFQNEAQLEKSRLLSDRFSAERPKGSFSTLEIQRTEQGDSAMYLCASSFKTSGRGADEQYFGPGTRLTVT.

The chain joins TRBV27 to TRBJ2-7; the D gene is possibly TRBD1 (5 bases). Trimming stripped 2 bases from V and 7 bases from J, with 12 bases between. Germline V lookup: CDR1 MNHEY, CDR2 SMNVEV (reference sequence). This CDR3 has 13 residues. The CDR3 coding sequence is TGTGCCAGCAGTTTAGGCAGGGTTGGAGAGCAGTACTTC. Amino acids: CASSLGRVGEQYF.

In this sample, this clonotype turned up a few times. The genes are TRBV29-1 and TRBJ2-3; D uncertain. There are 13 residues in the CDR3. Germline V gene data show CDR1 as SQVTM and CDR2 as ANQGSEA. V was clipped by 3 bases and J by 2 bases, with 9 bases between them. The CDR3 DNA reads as TGCAGCGTTGAGGTAATCGTCACAGATACGCAGTATTTT. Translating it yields CSVEVIVTDTQYF.

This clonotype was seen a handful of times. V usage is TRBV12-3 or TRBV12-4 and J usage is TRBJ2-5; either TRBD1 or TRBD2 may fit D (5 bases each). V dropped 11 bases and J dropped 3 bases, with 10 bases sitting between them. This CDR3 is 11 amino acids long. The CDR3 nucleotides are TGTGCCGTGGGGACCAAAGAGACCCAGTACTTC. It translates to CAVGTKETQYF.

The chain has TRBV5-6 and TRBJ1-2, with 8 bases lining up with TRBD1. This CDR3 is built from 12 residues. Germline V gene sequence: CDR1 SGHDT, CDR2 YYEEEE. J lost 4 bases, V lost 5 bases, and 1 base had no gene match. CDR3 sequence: CASRGQGYGYTF. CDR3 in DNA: TGTGCCAGCAGAGGACAGGGCTATGGCTACACCTTC.

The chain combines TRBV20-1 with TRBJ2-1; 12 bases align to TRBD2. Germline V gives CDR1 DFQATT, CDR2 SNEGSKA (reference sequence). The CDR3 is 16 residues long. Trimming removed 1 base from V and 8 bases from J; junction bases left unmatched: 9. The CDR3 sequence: CSARGASGRGPHEQFF. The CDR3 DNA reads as TGCAGTGCTAGAGGAGCTAGCGGGAGGGGGCCCCATGAGCAGTTCTTC.

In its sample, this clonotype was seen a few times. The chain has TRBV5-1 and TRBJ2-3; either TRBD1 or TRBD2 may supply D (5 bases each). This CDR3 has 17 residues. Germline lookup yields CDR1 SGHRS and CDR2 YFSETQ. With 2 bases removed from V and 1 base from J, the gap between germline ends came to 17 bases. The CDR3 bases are TGCGCCAGCAGCTTAACCCCACCGGGACCCGGCACAGATACGCAGTATTTT. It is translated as CASSLTPPGPGTDTQYF. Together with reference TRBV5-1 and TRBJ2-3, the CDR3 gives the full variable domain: KAGVTQTPRYLIKTRGQQVTLSCSPISGHRSVSWYQQTPGQGLQFLFEYFSETQRNKGNFPGRFSGRQFSNSRSEMNVSTLELGDSALYLCASSLTPPGPGTDTQYFGPGTRLTVL.

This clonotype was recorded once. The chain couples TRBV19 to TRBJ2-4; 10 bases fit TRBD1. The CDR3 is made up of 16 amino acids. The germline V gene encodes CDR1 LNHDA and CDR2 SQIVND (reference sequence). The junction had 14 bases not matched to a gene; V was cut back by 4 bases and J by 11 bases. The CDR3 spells CASSTTGGQGSSVQYF. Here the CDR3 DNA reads TGTGCCAGTAGTACAACAGGGGGACAGGGGAGTTCAGTTCAGTACTTC.

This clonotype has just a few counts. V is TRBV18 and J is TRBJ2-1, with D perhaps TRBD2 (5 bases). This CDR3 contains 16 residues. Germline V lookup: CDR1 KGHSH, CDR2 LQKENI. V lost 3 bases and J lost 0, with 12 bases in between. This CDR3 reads CASSPYSGSSYNEQFF. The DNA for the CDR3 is TGTGCCAGCTCACCCTACTCGGGGAGCTCCTACAATGAGCAGTTCTTC.

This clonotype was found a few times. CDR3 region: CSAGKRSSYNEQFF. Here the CDR3 DNA reads TGCAGTGCTGGCAAGAGAAGCTCCTACAATGAGCAGTTCTTC. The chain carries TRBV20-1 and TRBJ2-1, with D hard to call. Trimming removed 5 bases from V and 0 bases from J, with 11 bases in between. The CDR3 extends over 14 amino acids. The V gene's germline CDR1 is DFQATT and CDR2 SNEGSKA (reference sequence).

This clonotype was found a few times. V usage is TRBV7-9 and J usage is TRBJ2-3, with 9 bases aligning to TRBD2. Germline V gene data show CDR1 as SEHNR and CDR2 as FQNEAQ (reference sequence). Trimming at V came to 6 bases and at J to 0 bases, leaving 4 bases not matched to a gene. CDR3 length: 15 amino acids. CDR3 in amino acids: CASRFGTSSTDTQYF. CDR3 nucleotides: TGTGCCAGCAGGTTTGGGACTAGCAGCACAGATACGCAGTATTTT.

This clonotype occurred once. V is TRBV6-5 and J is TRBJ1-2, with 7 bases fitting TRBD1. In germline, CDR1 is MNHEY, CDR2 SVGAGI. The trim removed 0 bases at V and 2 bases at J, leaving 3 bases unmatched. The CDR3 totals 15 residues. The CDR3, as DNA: TGTGCCAGCAGTTACTCGGGCAGGGGGAACTATGGCTACACCTTC. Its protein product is CASSYSGRGNYGYTF.

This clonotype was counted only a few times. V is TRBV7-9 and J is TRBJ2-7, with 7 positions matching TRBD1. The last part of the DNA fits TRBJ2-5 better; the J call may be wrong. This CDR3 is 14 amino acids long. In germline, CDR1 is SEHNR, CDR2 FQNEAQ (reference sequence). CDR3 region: CASSNRQGVETQYF. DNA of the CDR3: TGTGCCAGCAGCAACCGACAGGGTGTTGAGACCCAGTACTTC.

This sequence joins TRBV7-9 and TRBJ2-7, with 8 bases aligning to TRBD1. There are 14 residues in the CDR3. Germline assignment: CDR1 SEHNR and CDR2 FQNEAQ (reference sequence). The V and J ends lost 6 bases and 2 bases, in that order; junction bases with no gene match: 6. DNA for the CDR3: TGTGCCAGCAGGGGGGACAGGTATGCCTACGAGCAGTACTTC. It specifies CASRGDRYAYEQYF. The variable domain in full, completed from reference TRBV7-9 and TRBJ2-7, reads DTGVSQNPRHKITKRGQNVTFRCDPISEHNRLYWYRQTLGQGPEFLTYFQNEAQLEKSRLLSDRFSAERPKGSFSTLEIQRTEQGDSAMYLCASRGDRYAYEQYFGPGTRLTVT.

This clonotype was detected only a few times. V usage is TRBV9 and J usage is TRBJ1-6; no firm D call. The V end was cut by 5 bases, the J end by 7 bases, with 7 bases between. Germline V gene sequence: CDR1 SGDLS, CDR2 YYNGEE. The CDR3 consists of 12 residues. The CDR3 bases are TGTGCCAGCAGGAGCCAAAATTCACCCCTCCACTTT. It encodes CASRSQNSPLHF. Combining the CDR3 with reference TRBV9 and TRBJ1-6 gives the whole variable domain DSGVTQTPKHLITATGQRVTLRCSPRSGDLSVYWYQQSLDQGLQFLIQYYNGEERAKGNILERFSAQQFPDLHSELNLSSLELGDSALYFCASRSQNSPLHFGNGTRLTVT.

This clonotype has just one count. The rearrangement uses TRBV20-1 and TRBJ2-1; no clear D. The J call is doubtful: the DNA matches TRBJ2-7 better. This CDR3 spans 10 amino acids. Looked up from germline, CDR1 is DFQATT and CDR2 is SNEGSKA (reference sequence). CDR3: CSGGYNEQYF. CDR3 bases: TGCAGTGGTGGATACAATGAGCAGTACTTC.